Below are 14 T cell receptor beta chains sequenced from a single sample in a study of TET2 disruption in CD19-targeted CAR T cells. Repertoires were generated with immunoSEQ multiplex PCR, while TCRdb's copy carries only in-frame clones and drops some. The listing records under 30,000 clones. What these receptors recognize is not known. This sample's treatment: autologous CTL019 cells: CD19 CAR with 4-1BB and CD3 zeta domains. Sequenced material: CD8- CAR+ T cells sorted from cultured blood T cells, taken for CD19 CAR T cell therapy. Subset reported: CD8-negative CAR-positive T cells from the infusion product. Source of these receptors: a man between 65 and 80 years old with chronic lymphocytic leukemia.

Remarks on this clone: The CDR3 is cut off 3 residues early in the read; its end comes from the germline J gene. The chain recombines TRBV4-2 with TRBJ2-4; TRBD2 might be the D (6 bases). Germline loops: CDR1 LGHNA, CDR2 YNFKEQ. There are 20 residues in the CDR3. CDR3 region: CASSPPTGTDFWFGNQPQYF. The covered CDR3 bases are TGTGCCAGCAGCCCACCGACCGGGACTGACTTTTGGTTCGGCAATCAGCCT.

Comments on this clone: The DNA ends 3 residues before the CDR3 does, and the rest of the CDR3 is filled in from the germline J gene. The genes are TRBV19 and TRBJ2-1; the D gene is possibly TRBD2 (5 bases). Germline V gives CDR1 LNHDA, CDR2 SQIVND (reference sequence). The CDR3 length is 13 residues. Trimming left V 1 base short and J 8 bases short, with 9 bases between. CDR3 residues: CASSIAGVYEQFF. Incomplete CDR3 DNA: TGTGCCAGTAGTATAGCCGGGGTCTATGAG.

As for this clone: The observed sequence ends 3 residues before the CDR3 terminus, with the missing tail filled in from the germline J gene. The chain recombines TRBV20-1 with TRBJ2-3, with 8 nucleotides matching TRBD2. CDR1 is DFQATT, CDR2 SNEGSKA, per germline (reference sequence). Germline trimming cut 0 bases from V and 1 base from J; bases unmatched to any gene: 12. The CDR3 covers 18 residues. The CDR3 bases that were read are TGCAGTGCTAGAGATATTCGGTATCAAGCGGGGGGCACAGATACG. It is translated as CSARDIRYQAGGTDT. The entire CDR3 protein reads CSARDIRYQAGGTDTQYF.

As to this clone: Read coverage stops 3 residues before the CDR3 terminus; the germline J gene supplies the remainder. This chain connects TRBV7-3 to TRBJ1-4, with TRBD1 matching 7 bases. CDR1 is SGHTA and CDR2 is FQGTGA in the germline V gene. V was pared by 9 bases and J by 3 bases, with 10 bases of the junction left unmatched. CDR3 length: 15 residues. The covered CDR3 bases are TGTGCCAGTTCCCGGGACAGCAATCCTAATGAAAAA. This gives the protein CASSRDSNPNEK. The entire CDR3 reads CASSRDSNPNEKLFF. The variable domain in full, completed from reference TRBV7-3 and TRBJ1-4, reads GAGVSQTPSNKVTEKGKYVELRCDPISGHTALYWYRQSLGQGPEFLIYFQGTGAADDSGLPNDRFFAVRPEGSVSTLKIQRTERGDSAVYLCASSRDSNPNEKLFFGSGTQLSVL.

A word on this clone: Mismatch with germline at one junction end may stem from a read error. The CDR3 end is not reached by the read, which stops 3 residues before it; the germline J gene fills it in. Other DNA sequences in this sample translate to the same CDR3. The chain employs TRBV6-2 or TRBV6-3 and TRBJ1-2; D is ambiguous. Looked up from germline, CDR1 is MNHEY and CDR2 is SVGEGT. This CDR3 region has 14 residues. Partial CDR3 DNA: TGTGCCAGCAGTGACCTTGCAGGAAGCTATGGT. It encodes CASSDLAGSYG. The full CDR3 protein is CASSDLAGSYGYTF.

As for this clone: The read is 3 residues too short to cover the CDR3 end, so that end is filled in from the germline J gene. The chain has TRBV29-1 and TRBJ1-1, with D tentatively TRBD1 (5 bases). Trimming left V 7 bases short and J 5 bases short, with 11 bases between. This CDR3 comprises 11 residues. Germline CDR1 is SQVTM and CDR2 is ANQGSEA. The CDR3: CSGVRETEAFF. The part of the CDR3 DNA that was read is TGCAGCGGTGTCAGGGAGACTGAA.

Note on this clone: The observed sequence ends 3 residues before the CDR3 terminus, with the missing tail filled in from the germline J gene. The J gene is TRBJ2-4, the V gene TRBV5-5, with 7 positions matching TRBD1. CDR3 length equals 15 residues. CDR1 and CDR2 (germline): SGHKS, YYEKEE (reference sequence). CDR3 DNA, as far as it was read: TGTGCCAGCAGCTTGGTGGCAGGGGGAGATCAGCCT. Protein product: CASSLVAGGDQP. The full CDR3 protein is CASSLVAGGDQPQYF.

Comments on this clone: The read halts 3 residues ahead of the CDR3 end, with the missing end drawn from the germline J gene. This chain uses TRBV11-2 with TRBJ2-4, with D unclear. Germline-derived CDR1 and CDR2 are SGHAT and FQNNGV. The CDR3 is 15 amino acids. The covered CDR3 bases are TGTGCCAGCAGCTTATCGGCTTATAGCAATCAGCCT. Encoded protein: CASSLSAYSNQP. The entire CDR3 is CASSLSAYSNQPQYF.

Concerning this clone itself: The DNA ends 3 residues before the CDR3 does, and the rest of the CDR3 is filled in from the germline J gene. This rearrangement joins TRBV6-1 to TRBJ1-4, with TRBD1 identical over 7 bases. CDR1 is MNHNS and CDR2 is SASEGT in the germline V gene. V lost 3 bases and J lost 2; bases outside the gene matches: 6. The CDR3 is 16 residues long. The CDR3 bases that were read are TGTGCCAGCAGTGATCGAGGGGGCTCGACTAATGAAAAA. Its protein is CASSDRGGSTNEK. The entire CDR3 sequence reads CASSDRGGSTNEKLFF.

Note on this clone: The read terminates 3 residues before the CDR3 end, so the remaining end is supplied by the germline J gene. The chain uses TRBV20-1 and TRBJ2-7; D gene unclear. CDR3 size: 15 residues. Germline CDR1 and CDR2: DFQATT and SNEGSKA (reference sequence). The ends were cut back, 3 bases at V and 0 bases at J, with 15 bases in the middle. Incomplete CDR3 DNA: TGCAGTGCTAGTTCTGCGAGCAGGAGCTCCTACGAG. Protein: CSASSASRSSYE. From start to end, the CDR3 is CSASSASRSSYEQYF.

Regarding this clone: The CDR3 extends 3 residues past the end of the read, so its final part is completed from the germline J gene. V usage is TRBV10-1 and J usage is TRBJ2-3; perhaps TRBD2 as D (5 bases). With 3 bases removed from V and 2 bases from J, the gap between germline ends came to 15 bases. There are 16 residues in the CDR3. Germline CDR1 and CDR2: WNHNN and SYGVQD (reference sequence). CDR3 sequence reads: CASSEGLAGVTDTQYF. Partial CDR3 DNA: TGCGCCAGCAGTGAAGGGCTAGCCGGGGTCACAGATACG.

The CDR3 spells CASSVAPGQGQPQHF. The CDR3 DNA, read in part, is TGTGCCAGCAGCGTAGCGCCGGGACAGGGTCAGCCC. The chain is built from TRBV9 and TRBJ1-5, with 9 nucleotides matching TRBD1. The missing CDR3 end, 3 residues past where the read stops, is filled in from the germline J gene. Per the germline V gene, CDR1 is SGDLS and CDR2 is YYNGEE. This CDR3 region has 15 residues. V shed 0 bases and J 6 bases; nucleotides not matched to a gene: 4.

Remarks on this clone: The read comes to an end 3 residues before the CDR3 does, leaving the germline J gene to fill in the end. The chain joins TRBV18 to TRBJ1-6; 7 bases fit TRBD1. The CDR3 runs 19 residues. Germline loops: CDR1 KGHSH, CDR2 LQKENI. Trimming cost V 5 bases and J 4 bases; bases outside gene matches: 17. The part of the CDR3 DNA that was read is TGTGCCAGCTCAAGGCAGGAGCGCCGAACAGGGGTTTATAATTCACCC. Its translation: CASSRQERRTGVYNSP. Given in full, the CDR3 is CASSRQERRTGVYNSPLHF.

As for this clone: The read terminates 3 residues ahead of where the CDR3 ends, so the germline J gene completes it. This sequence joins TRBV29-1 and TRBJ2-4; D possibly corresponds to TRBD1 (6 bases). The V gene's germline CDR1 is SQVTM and CDR2 ANQGSEA. The CDR3 sequence is 12 residues long. This chain's CDR3 is CSVRDINQPQYF. The CDR3 bases that were read are TGCAGCGTCAGGGACATCAATCAGCCT.